This T cell receptor beta chain derives from a study of blood T cells in healthy people across ages. The CDR3 totals 13 residues. CDR1 SGHRS and CDR2 YFSETQ come from the germline V gene. V was trimmed by 4 bases and J by 5 bases, leaving 10 bases between them. General study points: Roughly linear age-related decline in beta diversity appeared, significant by age 40.

Together with a sample-barcoded 5' primer, a J-beta primer mix was included in a second PCR lasting about 7 to 11 cycles. TCRdb ran MiXCR on the 5' RACE reads and lists one entry per CDR3 protein. The table includes approximately 2,000,000 distinct CDR3 sequences, 30% to 40% detected once. This clonotype has more than one count but fewer than ten. The antigen remains undetermined. The sequence derives from a human donor in good health. V usage is TRBV5-1 and J usage is TRBJ2-1, with D perhaps matching TRBD1 or TRBD2 (5 bases each). Sequenced: blood. CDR3 bases: TGCGCCAGCAGCCGGGACCTTAACAATGAGCAGTTCTTC. Translated: CASSRDLNNEQFF.